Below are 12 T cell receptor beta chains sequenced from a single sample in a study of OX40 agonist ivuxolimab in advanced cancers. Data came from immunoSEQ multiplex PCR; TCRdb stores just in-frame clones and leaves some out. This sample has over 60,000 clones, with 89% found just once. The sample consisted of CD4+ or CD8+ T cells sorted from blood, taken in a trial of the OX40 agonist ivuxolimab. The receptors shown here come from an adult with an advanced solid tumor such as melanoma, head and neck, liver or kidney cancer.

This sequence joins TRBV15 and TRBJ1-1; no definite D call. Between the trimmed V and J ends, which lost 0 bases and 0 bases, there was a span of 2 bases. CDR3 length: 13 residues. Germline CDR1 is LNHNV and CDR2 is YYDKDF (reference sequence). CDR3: CATSRDLNTEAFF. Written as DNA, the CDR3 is TGTGCCACCAGCAGAGATCTGAACACTGAAGCTTTCTTT.

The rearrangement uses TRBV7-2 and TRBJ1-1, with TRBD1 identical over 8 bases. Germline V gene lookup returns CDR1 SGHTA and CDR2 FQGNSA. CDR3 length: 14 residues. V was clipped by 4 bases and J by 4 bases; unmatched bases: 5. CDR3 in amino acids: CASSSYRGSTEAFF. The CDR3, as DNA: TGTGCCAGCAGCTCCTACAGGGGGAGCACTGAAGCTTTCTTT.

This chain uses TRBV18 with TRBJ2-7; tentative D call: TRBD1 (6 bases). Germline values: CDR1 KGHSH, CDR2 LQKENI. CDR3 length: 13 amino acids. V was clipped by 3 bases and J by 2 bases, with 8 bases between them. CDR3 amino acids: CASSPWTAYEQYF. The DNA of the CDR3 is TGTGCCAGCTCACCTTGGACAGCCTACGAGCAGTACTTC.

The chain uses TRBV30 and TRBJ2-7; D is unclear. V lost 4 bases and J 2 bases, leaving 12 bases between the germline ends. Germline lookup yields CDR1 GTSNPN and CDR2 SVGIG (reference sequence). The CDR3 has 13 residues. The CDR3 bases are TGTGCCTGGACCCGTCTGACTCCCTACGAGCAGTACTTC. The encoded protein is CAWTRLTPYEQYF. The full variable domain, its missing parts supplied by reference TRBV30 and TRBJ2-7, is SQTIHQWPATLVQPVGSPLSLECTVEGTSNPNLYWYRQAAGRGLQLLFYSVGIGQISSEVPQNLSASRPQDRQFILSSKKLLLSDSGFYLCAWTRLTPYEQYFGPGTRLTVT.

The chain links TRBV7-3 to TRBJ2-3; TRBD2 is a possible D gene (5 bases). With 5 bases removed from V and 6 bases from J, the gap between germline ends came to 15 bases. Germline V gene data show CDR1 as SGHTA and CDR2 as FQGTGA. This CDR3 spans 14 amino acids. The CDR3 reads CASSLGVAHDTQYF. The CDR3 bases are TGTGCCAGCAGCCTCGGGGTAGCGCACGATACGCAGTATTTT.

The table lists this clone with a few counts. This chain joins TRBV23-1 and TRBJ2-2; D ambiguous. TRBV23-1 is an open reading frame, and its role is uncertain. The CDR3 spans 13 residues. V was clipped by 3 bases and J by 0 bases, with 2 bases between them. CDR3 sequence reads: CASSQTNTGELFF. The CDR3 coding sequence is TGCGCCAGCAGTCAGACGAACACCGGGGAGCTGTTTTTT.

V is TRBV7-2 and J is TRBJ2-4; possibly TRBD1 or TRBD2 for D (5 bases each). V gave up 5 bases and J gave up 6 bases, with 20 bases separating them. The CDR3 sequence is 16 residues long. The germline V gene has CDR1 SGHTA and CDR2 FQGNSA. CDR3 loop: CASSIQPGRPANIQYF. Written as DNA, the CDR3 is TGTGCCAGCAGCATTCAACCGGGACGGCCAGCAAACATTCAGTACTTC.

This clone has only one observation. The CDR3 loop is CASRLRLASSYNEQFF. CDR3 in DNA: TGTGCCAGCAGACTACGACTAGCGAGCTCCTACAATGAGCAGTTCTTC. The chain recombines TRBV27 with TRBJ2-1; TRBD2 matches 8 bases. V shed 6 bases, J shed 0 bases, and the junction held 7 bases outside the gene matches. This CDR3 has 16 amino acids. CDR1 is MNHEY and CDR2 is SMNVEV in the germline V gene (reference sequence).

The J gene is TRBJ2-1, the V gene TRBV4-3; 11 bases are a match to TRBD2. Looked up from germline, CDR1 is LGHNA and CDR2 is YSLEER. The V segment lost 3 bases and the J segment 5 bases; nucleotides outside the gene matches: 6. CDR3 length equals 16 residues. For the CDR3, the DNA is TGCGCCAGCAGCCAGATTCTAGCGGGAGGTCACAATGAGCAGTTCTTC. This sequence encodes CASSQILAGGHNEQFF.

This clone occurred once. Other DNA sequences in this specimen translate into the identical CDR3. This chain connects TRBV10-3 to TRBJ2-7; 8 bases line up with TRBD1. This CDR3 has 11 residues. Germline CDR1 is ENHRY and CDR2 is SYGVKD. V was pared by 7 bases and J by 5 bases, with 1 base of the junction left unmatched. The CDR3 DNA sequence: TGTGCCATCACGGACAGGGACGAGCAGTACTTC. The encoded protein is CAITDRDEQYF.

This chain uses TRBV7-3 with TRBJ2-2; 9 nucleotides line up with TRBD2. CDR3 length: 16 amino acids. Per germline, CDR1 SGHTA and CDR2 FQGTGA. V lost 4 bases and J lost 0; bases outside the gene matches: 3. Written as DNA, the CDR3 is TGTGCCAGCAGCTCCCGACTAGCGGCGAACACCGGGGAGCTGTTTTTT. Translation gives CASSSRLAANTGELFF.

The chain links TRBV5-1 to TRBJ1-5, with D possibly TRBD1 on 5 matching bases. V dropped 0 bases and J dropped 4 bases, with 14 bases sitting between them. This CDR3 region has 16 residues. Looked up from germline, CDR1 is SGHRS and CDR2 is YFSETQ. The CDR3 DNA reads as TGCGCCAGCAGCTTGGGCGGGACGGGGAGTAATCAGCCCCAGCATTTT. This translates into CASSLGGTGSNQPQHF. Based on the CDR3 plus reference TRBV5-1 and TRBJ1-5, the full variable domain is KAGVTQTPRYLIKTRGQQVTLSCSPISGHRSVSWYQQTPGQGLQFLFEYFSETQRNKGNFPGRFSGRQFSNSRSEMNVSTLELGDSALYLCASSLGGTGSNQPQHFGDGTRLSIL.